This T cell receptor beta chain originates from a study of cytomegalovirus exposure and HLA in healthy donors (dated by TCRdb to about 2017). For context, the study as a whole: The 666 repertoires of the first cohort and the roughly 120 validation repertoires were produced on the same platform, according to a later analysis. To predict cytomegalovirus infection status, the study combined high-throughput TCR immunosequencing, statistical association of individual TCRs with disease status, and machine learning. In addition to the first cohort of several hundred subjects, a separate validation cohort of 120 different subjects was used. The study aimed to test whether cataloging public T cell receptors could reveal signatures of past pathogen exposure. Beyond this particular receptor, the publication reports: A total of 164 TCR beta chains were listed by the study as associated with cytomegalovirus. All 120 or so repertoires were used to score co-occurrence in the validation cohort in a later analysis, because that analysis had no HLA typing for the cohort. According to the authors, the approach could potentially be generalized to other disease states and immunological phenotypes. The classifier was reported to diagnose cytomegalovirus status with high specificity and sensitivity in both the original and validation cohorts. Subsequent analysis determined that TCRs grouped into clusters in the first cohort also showed a tendency toward co-occurrence across the 120 or so validation repertoires, and 94% of cluster scores exceeded 0. In vitro tests confirmed that a few of the cytomegalovirus-associated TCR beta chains recognize cytomegalovirus antigens. Most TCR sequences were observed very rarely across donors, whereas some public TCRs were present in many individuals.

Between the V and J ends, shortened by 2 bases and 7 bases respectively, the junction contains 17 bases. Its CDR3 holds 16 amino acids, cysteine through phenylalanine. CDR3 DNA is the only sequence kept; it has 48 bases, read in frame from the first base. CDR1 SEHNR and CDR2 FQNEAQ are derived from the germline V gene (reference sequence). For this clone: Its target antigen remains unknown. No quality values exist for individual bases; no much larger clone is one base distant.

The library was prepared using the immunoSEQ multiplex PCR assay. The study's own analysis went as follows. A statistical classification framework was built to diagnose cytomegalovirus status from the catalog of TCR beta chain sequences. TCRdb took over this immuneACCESS table, retaining in-frame rearrangements with V and J assigned. Such tables are incomplete; in checked studies, under half of the missing clones stem from an unresolved V gene, and the remainder is unexplained. V and J calls and clone size follow that table, whereas D and trimming were derived from the DNA. This sample is represented by approximately 220,000 clones; 87% of them were singletons. Less than 3% of the sample goes to the ten largest clones. The donors were included in the validation cohort of over a hundred subjects, a group kept apart from the roughly 670-subject first cohort.

The sample was PBMCs. The TCR sequence derives from a man between 18 and 29 years old in good health and CMV-seronegative. The chain joins TRBV7-9 to TRBJ2-2; a tentative D call is TRBD1 (8 bases match). The DNA is as follows: TGTGCCAGCAGCTTAAGCGGGACAGGTGTTCACGGGGAGCTGTTTTTT. Translated, this is CASSLSGTGVHGELFF.